This T cell receptor beta chain was retrieved from a study of human T cells and chemical hapten exposure. Whole-study findings and limits: Counts of expanded TCRs (at PT1) showed a positive correlation with patch test score.

Original analysis: Per sample, the median was 95,638 TCRs, with values from about 24,000 to 680,000. TCRdb passed the RACE reads through MiXCR, listing each CDR3 protein once. The V and J calls and clone size come from TCRdb's table, not from the authors' own analysis. The data show tens of thousands of distinct CDR3 sequences, about 10% seen once. Many counts were recorded for this clonotype. Antigen specificity is unknown. The CDR3 spans 15 residues. Trimming stripped 2 bases from V and 8 bases from J, with 17 bases between. Looked up from germline, CDR1 is ENHRY and CDR2 is SYGVKD. Sample time point: patch test 1, 2 weeks after DPC sensitization. Treatment defined: therapeutic diphenylcyclopropenone sensitization with weekly scalp DPC.

This TCR came from a woman aged 55-70 years with alopecia areata. Some clones in this sample may be carry-over from other donors' samples. The source material was whole blood, sampled in connection with sensitization to the hapten diphenylcyclopropenone (DPC). The rearrangement joins TRBV10-3 to TRBJ2-3, with D perhaps being TRBD1 or TRBD2 (5 bases each). The CDR3 reads CAISEGDLLGGTQYF. DNA of the CDR3: TGTGCCATCAGTGAGGGGGACCTCCTGGGTGGTACGCAGTATTTT.